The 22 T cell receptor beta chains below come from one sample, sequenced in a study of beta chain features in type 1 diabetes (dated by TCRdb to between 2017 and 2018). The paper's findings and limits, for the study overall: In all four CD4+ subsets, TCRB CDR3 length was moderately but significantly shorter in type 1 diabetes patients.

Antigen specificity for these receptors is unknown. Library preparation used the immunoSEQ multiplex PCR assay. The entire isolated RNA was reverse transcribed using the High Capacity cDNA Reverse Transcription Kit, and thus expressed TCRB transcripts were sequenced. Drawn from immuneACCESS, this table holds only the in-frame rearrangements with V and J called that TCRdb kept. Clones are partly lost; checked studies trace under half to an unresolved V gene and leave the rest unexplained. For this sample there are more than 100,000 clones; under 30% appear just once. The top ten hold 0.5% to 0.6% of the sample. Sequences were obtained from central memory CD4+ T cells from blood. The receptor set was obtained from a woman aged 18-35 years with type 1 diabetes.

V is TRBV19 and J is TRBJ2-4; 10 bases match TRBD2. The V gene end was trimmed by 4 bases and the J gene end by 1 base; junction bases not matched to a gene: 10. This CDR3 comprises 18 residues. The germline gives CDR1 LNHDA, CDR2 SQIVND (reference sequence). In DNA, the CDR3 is TGTGCCAGTAGTACGACCGGGACTAGCGAGGGGGCCAAAAACATTCAGTACTTC. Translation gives CASSTTGTSEGAKNIQYF.

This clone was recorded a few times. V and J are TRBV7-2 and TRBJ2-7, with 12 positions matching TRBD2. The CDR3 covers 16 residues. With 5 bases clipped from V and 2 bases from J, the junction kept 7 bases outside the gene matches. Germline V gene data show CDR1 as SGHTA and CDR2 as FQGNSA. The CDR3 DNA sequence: TGTGCCAGCAGCCCCGGACTAGCGGGGCACGCCTACGAGCAGTACTTC. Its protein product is CASSPGLAGHAYEQYF.

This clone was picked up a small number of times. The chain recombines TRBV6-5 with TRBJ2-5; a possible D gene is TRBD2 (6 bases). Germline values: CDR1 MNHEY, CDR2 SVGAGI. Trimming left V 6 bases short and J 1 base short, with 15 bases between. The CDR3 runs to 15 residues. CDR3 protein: CASRLTSGPQETQYF. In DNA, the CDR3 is TGTGCCAGCAGACTAACAAGCGGGCCCCAAGAGACCCAGTACTTC.

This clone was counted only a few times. The CDR3, as DNA: TGCAGCGTTGAAGATCCCAGGGGGGATGAGCAGTTCTTC. Its protein product is CSVEDPRGDEQFF. The V call is TRBV29-1, the J call TRBJ2-1; perhaps TRBD1 as D (7 bases). CDR3 length equals 13 residues. Deletions cut 0 bases from V and 8 bases from J, with 11 bases between. Germline-derived CDR1 and CDR2 are SQVTM and ANQGSEA.

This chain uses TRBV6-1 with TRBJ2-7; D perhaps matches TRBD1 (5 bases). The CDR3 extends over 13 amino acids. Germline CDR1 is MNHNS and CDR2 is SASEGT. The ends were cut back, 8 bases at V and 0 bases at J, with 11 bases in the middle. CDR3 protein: CASEQGPSYEQYV. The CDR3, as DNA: TGTGCCAGCGAGCAGGGTCCCTCCTACGAGCAGTACGTC.

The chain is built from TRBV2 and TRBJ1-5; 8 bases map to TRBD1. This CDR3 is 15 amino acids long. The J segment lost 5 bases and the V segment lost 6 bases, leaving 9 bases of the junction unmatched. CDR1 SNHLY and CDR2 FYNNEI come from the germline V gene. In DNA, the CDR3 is TGTGCCAGCAGACCCGGACAGGGAGGTGATCAGCCCCAGCATTTT. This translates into CASRPGQGGDQPQHF.

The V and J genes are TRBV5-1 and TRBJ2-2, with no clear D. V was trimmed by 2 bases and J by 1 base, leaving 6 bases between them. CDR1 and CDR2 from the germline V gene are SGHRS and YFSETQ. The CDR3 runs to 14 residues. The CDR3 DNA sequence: TGCGCCAGCAGCTTATCGGGGAACACCGGGGAGCTGTTTTTT. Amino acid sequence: CASSLSGNTGELFF. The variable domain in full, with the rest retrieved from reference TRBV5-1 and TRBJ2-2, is KAGVTQTPRYLIKTRGQQVTLSCSPISGHRSVSWYQQTPGQGLQFLFEYFSETQRNKGNFPGRFSGRQFSNSRSEMNVSTLELGDSALYLCASSLSGNTGELFFGEGSRLTVL.

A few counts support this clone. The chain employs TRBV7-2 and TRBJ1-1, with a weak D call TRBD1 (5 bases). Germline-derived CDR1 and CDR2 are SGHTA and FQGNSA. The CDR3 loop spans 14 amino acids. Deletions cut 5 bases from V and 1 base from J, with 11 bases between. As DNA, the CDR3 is TGTGCCAGCAGCCCTAAAACAGGGAACACTGAAGCTTTCTTT. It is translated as CASSPKTGNTEAFF.

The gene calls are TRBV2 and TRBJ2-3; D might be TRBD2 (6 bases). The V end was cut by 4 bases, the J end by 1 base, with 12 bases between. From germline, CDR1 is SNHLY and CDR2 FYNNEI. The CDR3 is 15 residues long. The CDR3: CASSVGGARTDTQYF. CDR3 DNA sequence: TGTGCCAGCAGTGTAGGAGGGGCCCGCACAGATACGCAGTATTTT.

The DNA of the CDR3 is TGTGCCAGCAATGACGGGAATAGCAATCAGCCCCAGCATTTT. The encoded protein is CASNDGNSNQPQHF. The V call is TRBV6-5, the J call TRBJ1-5; no definite D call. Germline CDR1 is MNHEY and CDR2 is SVGAGI. The CDR3 totals 14 residues. V lost 7 bases and J 0 bases, leaving 10 bases between the germline ends.

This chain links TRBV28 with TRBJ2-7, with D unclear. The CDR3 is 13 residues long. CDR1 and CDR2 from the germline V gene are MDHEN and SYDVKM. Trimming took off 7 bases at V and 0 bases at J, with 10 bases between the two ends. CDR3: CASTTVYSYEQYF. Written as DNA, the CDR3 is TGTGCCAGCACCACAGTATACTCCTACGAGCAGTACTTC.

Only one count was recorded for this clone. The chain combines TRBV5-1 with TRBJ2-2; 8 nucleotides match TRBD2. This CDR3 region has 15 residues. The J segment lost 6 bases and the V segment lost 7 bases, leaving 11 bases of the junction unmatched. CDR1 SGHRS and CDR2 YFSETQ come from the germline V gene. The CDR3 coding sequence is TGCGCCAGCTGGGGAGCGGGAGTGGGCGCCGGGGAGCTGTTTTTT. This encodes CASWGAGVGAGELFF.

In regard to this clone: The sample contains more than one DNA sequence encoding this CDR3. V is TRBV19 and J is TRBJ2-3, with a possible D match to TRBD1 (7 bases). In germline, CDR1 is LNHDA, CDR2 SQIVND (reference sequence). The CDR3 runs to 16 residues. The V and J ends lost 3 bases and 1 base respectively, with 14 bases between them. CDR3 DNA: TGTGCCAGTAGTATTGGAGGGGGCGCGGGCACAGATACGCAGTATTTT. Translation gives CASSIGGGAGTDTQYF.

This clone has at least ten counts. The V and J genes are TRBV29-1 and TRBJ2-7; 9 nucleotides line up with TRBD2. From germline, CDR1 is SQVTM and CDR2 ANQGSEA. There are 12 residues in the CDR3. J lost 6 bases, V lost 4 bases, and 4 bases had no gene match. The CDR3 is CSVAAGGGEQYV. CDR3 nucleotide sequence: TGCAGCGTTGCGGCGGGAGGGGGCGAGCAGTACGTC.

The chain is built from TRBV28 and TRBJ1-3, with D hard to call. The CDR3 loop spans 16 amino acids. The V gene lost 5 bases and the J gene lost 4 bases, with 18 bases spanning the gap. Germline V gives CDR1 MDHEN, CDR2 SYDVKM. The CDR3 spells CASSPRRGNDGNTIYF. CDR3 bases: TGTGCCAGCAGTCCCCGAAGAGGGAACGACGGAAACACCATATATTTT.

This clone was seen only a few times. The DNA for the CDR3 is TGTGCCAGCGCCCTTTCGGCGGGGGTAGATACGCAGTATTTT. Translated: CASALSAGVDTQYF. The chain has TRBV18 and TRBJ2-3; 7 bases are a match to TRBD2. Per the germline V gene, CDR1 is KGHSH and CDR2 is LQKENI. This CDR3 has 14 residues. J lost 5 bases, V lost 8 bases, and 10 bases had no gene match.

CDR3 in DNA: TGTGCCACCAGCAGAGTTCTGAACACCGGGGAGCTGTTTTTT. Its protein product is CATSRVLNTGELFF. The chain employs TRBV15 and TRBJ2-2; D is uncertain. V was trimmed by 1 base and J by 1 base, leaving 4 bases between them. CDR1 LNHNV and CDR2 YYDKDF come from the germline V gene (reference sequence). The CDR3 is 14 residues long.

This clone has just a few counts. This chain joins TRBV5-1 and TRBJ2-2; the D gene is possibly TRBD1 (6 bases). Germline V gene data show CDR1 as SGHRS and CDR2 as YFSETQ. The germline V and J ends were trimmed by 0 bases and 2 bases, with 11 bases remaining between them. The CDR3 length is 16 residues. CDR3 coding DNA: TGCGCCAGCAGCTTGGTGGGGGCCTATAACACCGGGGAGCTGTTTTTT. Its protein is CASSLVGAYNTGELFF.

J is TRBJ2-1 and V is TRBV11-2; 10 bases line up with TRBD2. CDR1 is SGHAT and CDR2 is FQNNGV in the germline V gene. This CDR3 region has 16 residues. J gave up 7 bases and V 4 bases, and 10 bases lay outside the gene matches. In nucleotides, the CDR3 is TGTGCCAGCAGCTCCCAAAGCGGGAGGGCGTGGAATGAGCAGTTCTTC. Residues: CASSSQSGRAWNEQFF.

The CDR3, as DNA: TGTGCCAGCAGCCGGGACAGGGACTACGAGCAGTACTTC. Protein: CASSRDRDYEQYF. The chain carries TRBV28 and TRBJ2-5; 9 bases agree with TRBD1. The J call is uncertain, as TRBJ2-7 better fits the DNA end. From germline, CDR1 is MDHEN and CDR2 SYDVKM. CDR3 size: 13 residues.

The CDR3 DNA follows: TGTGCCAGCAGTCCCGTCGCCGGTTATAGCAATCAGCCCCAGCATTTT. Residues: CASSPVAGYSNQPQHF. The chain links TRBV28 to TRBJ1-5; the D is unclear. Germline assignment: CDR1 MDHEN and CDR2 SYDVKM. Deletions cut 5 bases from V and 0 bases from J, with 14 bases between. This CDR3 is 16 amino acids long.

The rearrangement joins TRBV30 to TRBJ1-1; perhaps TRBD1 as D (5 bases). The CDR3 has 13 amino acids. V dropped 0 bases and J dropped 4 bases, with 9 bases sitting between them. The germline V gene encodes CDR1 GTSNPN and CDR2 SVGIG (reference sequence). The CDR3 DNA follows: TGTGCCTGGAGTGTTCAAGGGGTCACTGAAGCTTTCTTT. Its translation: CAWSVQGVTEAFF.